The clone carrying this T cell receptor beta chain was detected a few times. Its target is unknown. This entry is derived from a study of blood T cells in healthy people across ages. Study observations and caveats: Diversity figures based on one million T cells were deemed too low.

A second PCR, run for roughly 7 to 11 cycles, used a sample-barcoded 5' primer plus a J-beta primer mix. TCRdb re-analysed the 5' RACE reads in MiXCR, keeping a single row per CDR3 protein. The profile shows around 1,900,000 distinct CDR3 sequences, more than 35% of them singletons. This CDR3 has 14 amino acids. Between the trimmed V and J ends, which lost 5 bases and 4 bases, there was a span of 11 bases. Germline V gene data show CDR1 as SGHAT and CDR2 as FQNNGV. The V call is TRBV11-2, the J call TRBJ1-4; a possible D gene is TRBD1 (6 bases). This TCR came from a human donor in good health. Material: blood. The CDR3 DNA sequence: TGTGCCAGCAGCAAAGGACAGAATAATGAAAAACTGTTTTTT. As protein: CASSKGQNNEKLFF.